This T cell receptor (beta chain) was identified during a study of cytomegalovirus exposure and HLA in healthy donors. General observations from the study: Later analysis associated a missense DCLRE1C variant with TCR beta V- and J-gene trimming. In an earlier analysis, about 87% or about 30%: the productive usage of most TCR beta V segments.

Healthy people donating bone marrow made up the donors. To note about this clone: No antigen is known for it.

13 Jbeta primers and 60 Vbeta primers were used for the PCR. Some clones are missing from TCRdb's copy, which holds only in-frame ones; the method was immunoSEQ multiplex PCR. The sample carries roughly 150,000 clones, about 80% recorded once. Germline V CDR1 and CDR2: GTSNPN, SVGIG (reference sequence). The J segment lost 5 bases and the V segment lost 4 bases, leaving 7 bases of the junction unmatched. The CDR3 totals 14 residues. The chain joins TRBV30 to TRBJ1-1, with TRBD1 matching over 10 bases. The source is a girl between 5 and 17 years old in good health and CMV-seropositive. The specimen sequenced was PBMCs. The CDR3 bases are TGTGCCTGGATTGGGCCGGACAGGGGGACTGAAGCTTTCTTT. Its protein product is CAWIGPDRGTEAFF.